One and the same sample provided the 29 T cell receptor beta chains below, sequenced in a study of CXCR3-negative and CXCR3-positive naive CD8 T cells. UMI-labeled TRB cDNA libraries were prepared by 5' RACE. Using the 5' RACE reads, TCRdb records one entry per CDR3 protein without DNA. Its table lists approximately 100,000 distinct CDR3 sequences. The sample consisted of naive CXCR3- CD8+ T cells from blood. The subset was: CD45RO-CCR7+CD27+CD95- naive CD8+ T cells lacking CXCR3 (TNR3-). These receptors were obtained from a human donor in good health. Some clones in this sample may be carry-over from other donors' samples.

The chain uses TRBV7-3 and TRBJ2-5; TCRdb names TRBD2, which stays unverified in the absence of DNA. Germline V gene lookup returns CDR1 SGHTA and CDR2 FQGTGA. This CDR3 comprises 15 residues. CDR3 protein: CASSLNAGGGETQYF.

V and J are TRBV27 and TRBJ1-1; no DNA is available, so the TRBD1 call from TCRdb remains unchecked. The CDR3 is made up of 13 amino acids. Germline CDR1 reads MNHEY; CDR2 reads SMNVEV (reference sequence). CDR3 loop: CASSPRGGLEAFF.

The rearrangement joins TRBV6-2 or TRBV6-3 to TRBJ2-1; lacking DNA, the TRBD1 call made by TCRdb goes unchecked. The CDR3 is made up of 19 amino acids. Germline V gene lookup returns CDR1 MNHEY and CDR2 SVGEGT. The CDR3 here is CASSSQTGTGAASYNEQFF.

This chain uses TRBV28 with TRBJ2-7; TCRdb proposes TRBD1, but this gene call is untestable without DNA. The CDR3 length is 13 residues. In germline, CDR1 is MDHEN, CDR2 SYDVKM. CDR3 loop: CASSLWGRYEQYF.

The chain employs TRBV28 and TRBJ2-1; with no DNA, the TCRdb D assignment of TRBD1 cannot be verified. CDR1 is MDHEN, CDR2 SYDVKM, per germline. This CDR3 contains 18 residues. The chain's CDR3 is CASRRGFLVLKTYNEQFF.

CDR3 loop: CASSKASGGAEQETQYF. The chain couples TRBV21-1 to TRBJ2-5; no DNA is available, so the TRBD2 call from TCRdb remains unchecked. TRBV21-1 is a listed pseudogene. The CDR3 is 17 residues long.

The chain combines TRBV12-3 or TRBV12-4 with TRBJ1-2; TCRdb's D call, TRBD1, is unchecked because there is no DNA. The CDR3 has 14 amino acids. The CDR3 spells CASSPGHHVYGYTF.

CDR3 residues: CAGDSPHYEQYF. The J gene is TRBJ2-7, the V gene TRBV19; TCRdb designates TRBD1, a call that cannot be tested without DNA. Germline assignment: CDR1 LNHDA and CDR2 SQIVND (reference sequence). The CDR3 runs 12 residues.

This chain joins TRBV9 and TRBJ2-7; TCRdb reports TRBD1, a call that lacks DNA to check it against. The CDR3 spans 18 residues. From germline, CDR1 is SGDLS and CDR2 YYNGEE. CDR3: CASSVTPPGGQGIYEQYF.

The chain is built from TRBV3-1 and TRBJ1-2; there is no DNA to check the TCRdb D call of TRBD1. The length of the CDR3 is 15 residues. Germline V gene lookup returns CDR1 LGHDT and CDR2 YNNKEL (reference sequence). The CDR3 spells CASSDDTGAYYGYTF.

The chain has TRBV5-1 and TRBJ2-1; with no DNA, the TCRdb D assignment of TRBD2 cannot be verified. Germline V lookup: CDR1 SGHRS, CDR2 YFSETQ. The CDR3 is made up of 17 amino acids. The CDR3 region is CASSFYGLADSYNEQFF.

The chain recombines TRBV28 with TRBJ2-7; lacking DNA, the TRBD2 call made by TCRdb goes unchecked. The germline CDR1 and CDR2 sequences are MDHEN and SYDVKM. This CDR3 comprises 14 residues. This CDR3 is CASTPSSGVGEQYF.

V usage is TRBV27 and J usage is TRBJ1-1; with no DNA, the TCRdb D assignment of TRBD1 cannot be verified. The CDR3 consists of 14 residues. Germline V gives CDR1 MNHEY, CDR2 SMNVEV (reference sequence). The CDR3 here is CASSLGQENTEAFF.

This rearrangement joins TRBV6-2 or TRBV6-3 to TRBJ2-1. Per germline, CDR1 MNHEY and CDR2 SVGEGT. CDR3 length equals 14 residues. The CDR3 sequence: CASSYSDGFNEQLF.

The rearrangement uses TRBV7-6 and TRBJ2-1; TCRdb names TRBD1, which stays unverified in the absence of DNA. Per the germline V gene, CDR1 is SGHVS and CDR2 is FNYEAQ. This CDR3 is 16 amino acids long. The CDR3 loop is CASSLAPGEANNEQFF.

The chain joins TRBV4-3 to TRBJ2-1. The CDR3 has 15 amino acids. Germline CDR1 and CDR2: LGHNA and YSLEER. The CDR3 sequence is CASSQDYSKGNEQFF.

V and J are TRBV28 and TRBJ1-1; TCRdb designates TRBD1, a call that cannot be tested without DNA. The CDR3 runs 14 residues. Germline lookup yields CDR1 MDHEN and CDR2 SYDVKM. This CDR3 reads CASSLTEGDTEAFF.

The chain couples TRBV6-5 to TRBJ1-2. CDR1 is MNHEY and CDR2 is SVGAGI in the germline V gene. This CDR3 is 13 amino acids long. The CDR3 sequence is CASSYSLGYGYTF.

The chain carries TRBV12-3 or TRBV12-4 and TRBJ2-2. The CDR3 extends over 12 amino acids. The CDR3 sequence: CASSFLDLELFF.

The chain carries TRBV7-9 and TRBJ2-7; lacking DNA, the TRBD1 call made by TCRdb goes unchecked. CDR1 SEHNR and CDR2 FQNEAQ come from the germline V gene (reference sequence). The CDR3 consists of 15 residues. The CDR3 spells CASSLKGRGDYEQYF.

The rearrangement joins TRBV5-6 to TRBJ1-1; TCRdb returns TRBD1, unconfirmable since there is no DNA. CDR1 SGHDT and CDR2 YYEEEE come from the germline V gene. The CDR3 is 15 amino acids. The CDR3 here is CASSLVSGTNTEAFF.

The V gene is TRBV4-1, the J gene TRBJ2-5; the TCRdb call, TRBD1, lacks DNA for checking. Germline-derived CDR1 and CDR2 are MGHRA and YSYEKL. CDR3 size: 14 residues. CDR3 protein: CASSYHAGEETQYF.

The genes are TRBV9 and TRBJ1-1. The CDR3 has 12 residues. The germline V gene encodes CDR1 SGDLS and CDR2 YYNGEE. The CDR3 here is CASSVGDTEAFF.

The rearrangement joins TRBV29-1 to TRBJ2-1; TCRdb's D gene call, TRBD2, goes unchecked for lack of DNA. The germline gives CDR1 SQVTM, CDR2 ANQGSEA. The CDR3 length is 13 residues. The CDR3 protein is CSARMTSRNEQFF.

The rearrangement links TRBV27 to TRBJ2-1. CDR1 and CDR2 (germline): MNHEY, SMNVEV (reference sequence). CDR3 size: 16 residues. The chain's CDR3 is CASNFYGKSPYNEQFF.

The chain couples TRBV29-1 to TRBJ2-1; TCRdb's D call, TRBD2, is unchecked because there is no DNA. The CDR3 is made up of 14 amino acids. Germline V CDR1 and CDR2: SQVTM, ANQGSEA. The CDR3 loop is CSVETSGRTDEQFF.

This chain links TRBV29-1 with TRBJ2-7; TCRdb lists TRBD2, though no DNA is available to test this call. The CDR3 is 13 amino acids. The germline CDR1 and CDR2 sequences are SQVTM and ANQGSEA. CDR3 residues: CSVEGGAGYEQYF.

This chain links TRBV25-1 with TRBJ2-5; TCRdb selects TRBD2, and the lack of DNA leaves this call unchecked. This CDR3 contains 14 residues. From germline, CDR1 is MGHDK and CDR2 SYGVNS. The CDR3: CASSELAGEETQYF.

The rearrangement links TRBV29-1 to TRBJ2-1; TCRdb's D call of TRBD2 is untestable without DNA. CDR3 size: 15 residues. Germline CDR1 is SQVTM and CDR2 is ANQGSEA. CDR3: CSAPRGERSYNEQFF.